Listed below are T cell receptor beta chains from one sample, sequenced in a study of shared clonotypes between healthy human individuals. Libraries were prepared by immunoSEQ multiplex PCR; TCRdb keeps only in-frame clonotypes and omits some of them. The data contain hundreds of thousands of clones, around 79% of them singletons. The sequenced sample consisted of memory CD4+ T cells sorted from blood. The origin of the receptors is a man aged 30 to 39 in good health. Both conserved end residues are part of each CDR3. The order of the fields is D gene, V gene, J gene, clone size, CDR3 protein, CDR3 DNA. A D gene is named only where the DNA matches it firmly. The size entry is marked missing in some rows and otherwise reads once, few, many or a size class.

>-|TRBV20-1|TRBJ2-3|-
CSARGTDTQYF
TGCAGTGCTAGAGGTACAGATACGCAGTATTTT
>TRBD1|TRBV10-3|TRBJ2-1|-
CAIRGTERYNEQFF
TGTGCCATCAGGGGGACAGAGAGGTACAATGAGCAGTTCTTC
>-|TRBV18|TRBJ2-7|-
CASLLSMGVMNEQYF
TGTGCCAGCTTACTCTCCATGGGTGTAATGAACGAGCAGTACTTC
>-|TRBV7-9|TRBJ2-7|-
CASSLESWEQYF
TGTGCCAGCAGCTTAGAGAGCTGGGAGCAGTACTTC
>-|TRBV2|TRBJ1-3|-
CASSDQGRAGNTIYF
TGTGCCAGCAGTGATCAAGGGAGGGCTGGAAACACCATATATTTT
>TRBD2|TRBV11-1|TRBJ2-3|once
CASSLAAGALDTQYF
TGTGCCAGCAGCTTAGCGGCGGGAGCTTTAGATACGCAGTATTTT
>-|TRBV4-3|TRBJ2-7|-
CASSQDRAGSSYEQYF
TGCGCCAGCAGCCAAGATAGGGCAGGGAGCTCCTACGAGCAGTACTTC
>TRBD2|TRBV13|TRBJ2-5|-
CASSSARAGGETQYF
TGTGCCAGCAGCTCCGCCCGAGCGGGAGGGGAGACCCAGTACTTC
>TRBD2|TRBV28|TRBJ2-7|-
CVVREDYEQYF
TGTGTAGTGCGGGAGGACTACGAGCAGTACTTC
>TRBD1|TRBV29-1|TRBJ2-5|-
CSIRQGAEETQYF
TGCAGCATACGACAGGGGGCGGAAGAGACCCAGTACTTC
>-|TRBV5-4|TRBJ2-3|-
CASSLQGPDTQYF
TGTGCCAGCAGCCTACAGGGACCAGATACGCAGTATTTT